The following is a T cell receptor beta chain sequence with its context. Only in-frame clones appear in the TCRdb table, and some are missing; sequencing was by immunoSEQ multiplex PCR. The data show hundreds of thousands of clones, about 90% seen once. The data are from a study of blood T cell repertoires in COVID-19. The CDR3 length is 15 residues. Per the germline V gene, CDR1 is SGHAT and CDR2 is FQNNGV. V trimming: 4 bases; J trimming: 4 bases; junction bases outside the gene matches: 10. In terms of age and location, participants ranged from roughly 18 to 90 years and lived in under 30 US areas. Exposed volunteers were people who met a COVID-19 case within 2 weeks before study entry.

The chain joins TRBV11-2 to TRBJ2-7; TRBD1 agrees at 7 bases. Sample: PBMCs or T cells enriched from blood (not recorded which). The TCR was taken from a woman aged 50 to 60 who had been exposed to COVID-19. For the CDR3, the DNA is TGTGCCAGCAGCTCCTTAGGGGGCGGTCATTACGAGCAGTACTTC. It yields the protein CASSSLGGGHYEQYF.